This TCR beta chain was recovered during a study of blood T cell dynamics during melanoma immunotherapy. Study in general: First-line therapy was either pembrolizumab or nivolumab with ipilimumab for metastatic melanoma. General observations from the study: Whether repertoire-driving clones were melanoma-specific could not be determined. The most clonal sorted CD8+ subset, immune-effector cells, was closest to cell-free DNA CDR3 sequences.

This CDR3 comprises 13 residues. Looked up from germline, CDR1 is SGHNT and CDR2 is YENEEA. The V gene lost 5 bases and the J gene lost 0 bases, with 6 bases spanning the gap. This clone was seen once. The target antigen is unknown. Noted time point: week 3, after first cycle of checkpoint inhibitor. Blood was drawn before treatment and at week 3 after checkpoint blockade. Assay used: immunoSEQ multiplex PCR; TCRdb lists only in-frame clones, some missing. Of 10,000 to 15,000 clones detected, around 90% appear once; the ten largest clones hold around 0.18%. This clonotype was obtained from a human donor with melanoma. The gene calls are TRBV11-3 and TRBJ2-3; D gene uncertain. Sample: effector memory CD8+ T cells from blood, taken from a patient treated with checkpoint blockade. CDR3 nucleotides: TGTGCCAGCAGCGCCGACAGCACAGATACGCAGTATTTT. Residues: CASSADSTDTQYF.